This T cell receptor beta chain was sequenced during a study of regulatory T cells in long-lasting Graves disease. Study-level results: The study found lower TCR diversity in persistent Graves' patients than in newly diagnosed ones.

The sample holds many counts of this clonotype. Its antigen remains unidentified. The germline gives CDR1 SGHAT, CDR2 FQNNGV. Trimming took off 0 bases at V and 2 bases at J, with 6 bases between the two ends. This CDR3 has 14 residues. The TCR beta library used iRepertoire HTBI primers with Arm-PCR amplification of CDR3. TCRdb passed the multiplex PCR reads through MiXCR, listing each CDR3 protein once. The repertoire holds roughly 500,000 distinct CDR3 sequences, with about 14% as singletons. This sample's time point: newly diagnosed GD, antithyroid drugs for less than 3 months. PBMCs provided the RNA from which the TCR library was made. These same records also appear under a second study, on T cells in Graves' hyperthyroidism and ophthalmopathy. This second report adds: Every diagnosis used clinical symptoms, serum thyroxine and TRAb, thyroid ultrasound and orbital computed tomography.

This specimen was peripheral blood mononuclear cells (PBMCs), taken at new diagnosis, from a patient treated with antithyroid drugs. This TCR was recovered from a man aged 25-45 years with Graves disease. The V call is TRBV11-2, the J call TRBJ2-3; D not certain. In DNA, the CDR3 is TGTGCCAGCAGCTTAGAGGGCCCCACAGATACGCAGTATTTT. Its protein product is CASSLEGPTDTQYF.